This entry is about one T cell receptor (beta chain). Its antigen is as yet unknown. The germline V gene has CDR1 SEHNR and CDR2 FQNEAQ (reference sequence). The CDR3 extends over 14 amino acids. The V end lost 4 bases, the J end lost 5 bases, and 14 bases lay between the germline ends. This sample was included in a study of blood T cells in healthy people across ages. Study-level background: T cells yielded about one barcoded beta molecule per two cells through template switching. Study-wide points: Naive T cell percentage strongly correlated with TCR beta diversity. TCR beta diversity, measured per million T cells, fell in a roughly linear way with age.

Using a J-beta primer mix together with a sample-barcoded 5' primer, a second PCR was run for roughly 6 to 11 cycles. Carrying 12 random nucleotides, a template-switch adaptor labeled each individual cDNA molecule. MiXCR, run by TCRdb on the 5' RACE reads, gives a single entry per CDR3 protein. The sample shows over 1,500,000 distinct CDR3 sequences, 35% to 50% of them seen only once. The TCR originated in a human donor in good health. The sequencing sample was made of blood. V gene TRBV7-9 combines with J gene TRBJ1-1, with no clear D. The CDR3 reads CASSSLTSGTEAFF. The CDR3 bases are TGTGCCAGCAGCTCCCTGACATCGGGGACTGAAGCTTTCTTT.